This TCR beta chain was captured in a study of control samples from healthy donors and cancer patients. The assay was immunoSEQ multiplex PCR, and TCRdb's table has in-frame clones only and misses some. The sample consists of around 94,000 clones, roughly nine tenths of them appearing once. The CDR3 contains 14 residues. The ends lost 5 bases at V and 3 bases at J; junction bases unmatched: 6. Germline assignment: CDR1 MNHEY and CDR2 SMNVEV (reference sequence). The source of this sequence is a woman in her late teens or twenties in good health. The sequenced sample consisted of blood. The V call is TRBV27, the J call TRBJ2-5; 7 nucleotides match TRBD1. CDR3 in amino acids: CASSPDTGEETQYF. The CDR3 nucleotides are TGTGCCAGCAGTCCAGACACAGGGGAAGAGACCCAGTACTTC.